This TCR beta chain is drawn from a study of T cells in Graves' hyperthyroidism and ophthalmopathy. Uncontrolled infection, other autoimmune disease, pregnancy or lactation barred patients from enrollment. A sample of blood taken at first hyperthyroidism diagnosis preceded any ophthalmopathy symptoms. After removal of 0 bases from V and 5 bases from J, the junction contained 7 bases not matched to a gene. Per germline, CDR1 MNHEY and CDR2 SVGAGI. The CDR3 length is 15 residues. The study's findings and limits: Blood shared most expanded thyroid clonotypes above 0.001.

The sample holds many counts of this clonotype. No antigen is known for it. Amplification of TCR beta CDR3 regions was performed using RNA transcripts as template. In the first-round RT-PCR of the TCR CDR3, the HTBI primer set was used. MiXCR was run by TCRdb on the multiplex PCR reads, yielding one entry per CDR3 protein. The profile shows fewer than 650,000 distinct CDR3 sequences, roughly 13% of them singletons. Sample: blood. V is TRBV6-5 and J is TRBJ2-7; 7 positions match TRBD2. This clonotype originated in a woman in her twenties or thirties with Graves' hyperthyroidism that later progressed to Graves' ophthalmopathy. This CDR3 is CASSYSREGHDEQYF. CDR3 sequence (DNA): TGTGCCAGCAGTTACTCGAGGGAGGGCCACGACGAGCAGTACTTC.